The clone carrying this T cell receptor (beta chain) turned up a few times. Its antigen remains unidentified. The sample comes from a study of beta chain features in type 1 diabetes. Whole-study results and caveats: Moderate but significant shortening of TCRB CDR3s was recorded in all four CD4+ subsets from Type 1 diabetes patients. Diminished insertions and augmented deletions at VDJ junctions characterized type 1 diabetes patients.

Sorting gave populations that all exceeded 98% purity. The entirety of the isolated RNA underwent reverse transcription, so expressed TCRB transcripts were sequenced. Only in-frame clones appear in the TCRdb table, and some are missing; sequencing was by immunoSEQ multiplex PCR. The data hold 150,000 or so clones, with around 8.3% observed a single time. Trimming took off 4 bases at V and 0 bases at J, with 10 bases between the two ends. Germline loops: CDR1 LNHDA, CDR2 SQIVND (reference sequence). The CDR3 sequence is 14 residues long. The chain has TRBV19 and TRBJ2-7; perhaps TRBD2 as D (6 bases). The sequenced sample was central memory CD4+ T cells from blood. This TCR derives from a woman between 18 and 29 years old with type 1 diabetes. CDR3 loop: CASSTRGSSYEQYF. The CDR3 DNA reads as TGTGCCAGTAGTACGCGGGGAAGCTCCTACGAGCAGTACTTC.